The T cell receptor beta chain described here comes from a study of OX40 agonist ivuxolimab in advanced cancers. Germline V gene data show CDR1 as LNHDA and CDR2 as SQIVND (reference sequence). V lost 2 bases, J lost 3 bases, and 13 bases lay in between. CDR3 length: 15 amino acids. The assay was immunoSEQ multiplex PCR, and TCRdb's table has in-frame clones only and misses some. The sample lists 35,000 to 45,000 clones, 85% to 95% seen once, with roughly 15% in the top ten. The V and J genes are TRBV19 and TRBJ1-1; D remains unclear. The input for sequencing was CD4+ or CD8+ T cells sorted from blood, taken in a trial of the OX40 agonist ivuxolimab. This receptor was identified in an adult with an advanced solid tumor such as melanoma, head and neck, liver or kidney cancer. CDR3 residues: CASSIWGSLDTEAFF. The CDR3 DNA follows: TGTGCCAGTAGTATATGGGGATCGTTAGACACTGAAGCTTTCTTT.